This section outlines one T cell receptor (beta chain) sequence together with its context. What it recognizes is unknown. Sorted-subset replicate PCR reactions contained about 200 ng DNA, corresponding to tens of thousands of T cell genomes. The table came from immunoSEQ multiplex PCR; TCRdb's copy has only in-frame clones and leaves some out. The data contain a few million clones, approximately 93% of them singletons. None of the donors, who were healthy HIV-negative adults, had recently had acute infections or vaccinations. Researchers partitioned CD4+ cells into CD45RA+ naive and CD45RA-negative memory subsets. This sample was included in a study of shared clonotypes between healthy human individuals. Regarding the study as a whole: Across a handful of donors, naive CD4 shared around 5.4%, naive CD8 over 3%, memory CD4 roughly 2.5%, memory CD8 under 0.5%.

The CDR3 length is 14 residues. Looked up from germline, CDR1 is KGHSH and CDR2 is LQKENI. V was shortened by 6 bases and J by 2 bases, with 14 bases between the two germline ends. This chain joins TRBV18 and TRBJ2-7; D possibly corresponds to TRBD1 (6 bases). Sequences were obtained from naive CD4+ T cells from PBMCs. Documented subset: CD45RA+ positively selected. The source of this sequence is a young man in good health. Some clones in this sample may be carry-over from other donors' samples. CDR3 in amino acids: CASSPTGFAYEQYF. CDR3 in DNA: TGTGCCAGCTCTCCGACAGGTTTCGCCTACGAGCAGTACTTC.